Each of the 30 T cell receptor beta chains below was sequenced from the same sample in a study of T cells in localized non-small cell lung cancer. The method was immunoSEQ multiplex PCR; TCRdb's version includes in-frame clones alone and lacks a portion of them. The repertoire holds about 21,000 clones, about 84% seen once, with about a sixth in the top ten. Specimen: PBMCs, collected before any cancer treatment. These receptors came from a woman aged 35 to 70 with stage II squamous cell lung carcinoma.

The genes are TRBV21-1 and TRBJ1-1. TRBV21-1 is assigned pseudogene status. The CDR3 sequence is 13 residues long. The CDR3 is CASSSGPNTEAFF. The CDR3 DNA reads TGTGCCAGCAGCAGCGGTCCGAACACTGAAGCTTTCTTT.

The J gene is TRBJ2-1, the V gene TRBV5-1, with 9 bases matching TRBD1. The CDR3 is made up of 14 amino acids. The V gene's germline CDR1 is SGHRS and CDR2 YFSETQ. The V and J ends lost 5 bases and 5 bases, in that order; junction bases with no gene match: 5. The CDR3 nucleotides are TGCGCCAGCAGGGGGGACAGGGCTAACAATGAGCAGTTCTTC. This codes for CASRGDRANNEQFF.

V and J are TRBV11-2 and TRBJ2-7; the match to TRBD2 covers 11 bases. The germline V gene encodes CDR1 SGHAT and CDR2 FQNNGV. V dropped 0 bases and J dropped 3; count of bases not matched to a gene: 13. The length of the CDR3 is 19 residues. CDR3 in amino acids: CASSLDIQVLAGVLYEQYF. CDR3 DNA sequence: TGTGCCAGCAGCTTAGATATCCAGGTACTAGCGGGAGTGCTCTACGAGCAGTACTTC.

The J gene is TRBJ2-1, the V gene TRBV6-1; D is possibly TRBD1 (6 bases). Looked up from germline, CDR1 is MNHNS and CDR2 is SASEGT. V was clipped by 7 bases and J by 4 bases, with 11 bases between them. The CDR3 runs 13 residues. CDR3 DNA: TGTGCCAGCAAGATTGGACAGTACAATGAGCAGTTCTTC. As protein: CASKIGQYNEQFF.

CDR3 residues: CASSLDLLGEAFF. As DNA, the CDR3 is TGTGCCAGCAGCTTGGATTTATTGGGTGAAGCTTTCTTT. The chain combines TRBV5-4 with TRBJ1-1; the D is unclear. Germline V CDR1 and CDR2: SGHNT, YYREEE (reference sequence). CDR3 length: 13 amino acids. V was trimmed by 0 bases and J by 7 bases, leaving 10 bases between them.

This chain links TRBV13 with TRBJ2-1; either TRBD1 or TRBD2 may fit D (6 bases each). The CDR3 is 14 amino acids. Germline CDR1 and CDR2: PRHDT and FYEKMQ (reference sequence). Trimming cost V 6 bases and J 7 bases, with 16 bases left between them. The CDR3 sequence is CASSSSQGRNEQFF. As DNA, the CDR3 is TGTGCCAGCAGTTCCTCTCAGGGGAGGAATGAGCAGTTCTTC.

The J gene is TRBJ2-1, the V gene TRBV4-2; D possibly corresponds to TRBD2 (6 bases). Looked up from germline, CDR1 is LGHNA and CDR2 is YNFKEQ. The germline V and J ends were trimmed by 0 bases and 0 bases, with 12 bases remaining between them. This CDR3 contains 17 residues. Here the CDR3 DNA reads TGTGCCAGCAGCCAAGATTGGCGCGGGGTCTCCTACAATGAGCAGTTCTTC. Translating it yields CASSQDWRGVSYNEQFF.

The chain recombines TRBV7-8 with TRBJ2-1; D gene ambiguous. The CDR3 loop spans 16 amino acids. Germline CDR1 and CDR2: SGHVS and FQNEAQ. V dropped 5 bases and J dropped 0 bases, with 14 bases sitting between them. This CDR3 reads CASSAHTSSSYNEQFF. CDR3 in DNA: TGTGCCAGCAGCGCCCATACCAGCAGCTCCTACAATGAGCAGTTCTTC.

The chain has TRBV27 and TRBJ2-1; 8 nucleotides match TRBD2. The CDR3 has 16 residues. V dropped 2 bases and J dropped 6; count of bases not matched to a gene: 9. Germline V gene data show CDR1 as MNHEY and CDR2 as SMNVEV (reference sequence). Written as DNA, the CDR3 is TGTGCCAGCAGTTTAGTCTCCGCGGGAGGTGGCAATGAGCAGTTCTTC. Its translation: CASSLVSAGGGNEQFF.

This clone was recorded only once. The V call is TRBV4-1, the J call TRBJ2-3; D call uncertain. Trimming took 4 bases from V and 1 from J, leaving 12 bases between them. The CDR3 contains 15 residues. CDR1 MGHRA and CDR2 YSYEKL come from the germline V gene. CDR3 nucleotides: TGCGCCAGCAGCCTCCTGGGAAGCGGCACAGATACGCAGTATTTT. Translating gives CASSLLGSGTDTQYF.

The chain is built from TRBV9 and TRBJ2-3, with D possibly matching TRBD2 (6 bases). The CDR3 consists of 15 residues. The germline V and J ends were trimmed by 0 bases and 1 base, with 9 bases remaining between them. Germline V lookup: CDR1 SGDLS, CDR2 YYNGEE. CDR3 protein: CASSVGPSGTDTQYF. The DNA of the CDR3 is TGTGCCAGCAGCGTAGGACCTAGCGGCACAGATACGCAGTATTTT.

The V call is TRBV2, the J call TRBJ2-3; D uncertain. In germline, CDR1 is SNHLY, CDR2 FYNNEI. The length of the CDR3 is 15 residues. Deletions cut 0 bases from V and 0 bases from J, with 7 bases between. The CDR3 bases are TGTGCCAGCAGTGAAGCGCTACAGAGCACAGATACGCAGTATTTT. Amino acids: CASSEALQSTDTQYF.

The CDR3 spells CASMGQTNTEAFF. CDR3 DNA: TGTGCCAGCATGGGACAGACGAACACTGAAGCTTTCTTT. The genes are TRBV11-3 and TRBJ1-1, with 7 bases matching TRBD1. The CDR3 loop spans 13 amino acids. Germline-derived CDR1 and CDR2 are SGHNT and YENEEA. The ends lost 7 bases at V and 1 base at J; junction bases unmatched: 3.

The table lists this clone with a few counts. This rearrangement joins TRBV19 to TRBJ2-3, with 8 bases matching TRBD1. V lost 9 bases and J lost 3; bases outside the gene matches: 8. Germline CDR1 is LNHDA and CDR2 is SQIVND (reference sequence). The CDR3 length is 14 residues. CDR3 loop: CASSRDRRTDTQYF. DNA of the CDR3: TGTGCCAGCAGCCGGGACAGGCGGACAGATACGCAGTATTTT.

The chain combines TRBV4-3 with TRBJ1-3; D is uncertain. The germline CDR1 and CDR2 sequences are LGHNA and YSLEER. The CDR3 loop spans 16 amino acids. V lost 3 bases to trimming and J lost 0 bases, with 12 bases between them. The CDR3 DNA follows: TGCGCCAGCAGCCACTCCATCAGAGACTCTGGAAACACCATATATTTT. It specifies CASSHSIRDSGNTIYF.

The V gene is TRBV19, the J gene TRBJ2-1; tentative D call: TRBD1 (5 bases). Germline V gene sequence: CDR1 LNHDA, CDR2 SQIVND (reference sequence). CDR3 size: 14 residues. V dropped 1 base and J dropped 6 bases, with 10 bases sitting between them. The CDR3 here is CASSIVGLTNEQFF. CDR3 coding DNA: TGTGCCAGTAGTATAGTGGGGCTAACCAATGAGCAGTTCTTC.

This chain joins TRBV7-2 and TRBJ2-1; TRBD2 aligns across 9 bases. V trimming: 1 base; J trimming: 0 bases; junction bases outside the gene matches: 7. CDR1 is SGHTA, CDR2 FQGNSA, per germline. The CDR3 length is 18 residues. In DNA form, the CDR3 reads TGTGCCAGCAGCTTAGGGAGCGGGAGGCGAAGCTCCTACAATGAGCAGTTCTTC. It codes for CASSLGSGRRSSYNEQFF.

This chain connects TRBV7-2 to TRBJ1-1; TRBD1 might be the D (6 bases). Germline-derived CDR1 and CDR2 are SGHTA and FQGNSA. V was shortened by 5 bases and J by 4 bases, with 14 bases between the two germline ends. The CDR3 is 14 amino acids. Here the CDR3 reads CASSPHRVSTEAFF. The DNA of the CDR3 is TGTGCCAGCAGCCCTCACAGGGTGAGCACTGAAGCTTTCTTT.

The chain links TRBV9 to TRBJ2-3; 7 bases are shared with TRBD2. This CDR3 has 19 residues. The V gene's germline CDR1 is SGDLS and CDR2 YYNGEE. Trimming cost V 0 bases and J 1 base; bases outside gene matches: 14. CDR3 residues: CASSVAPQRGSGGTDTQYF. CDR3 bases: TGTGCCAGCAGCGTAGCCCCACAAAGAGGGAGCGGGGGCACAGATACGCAGTATTTT. Based on the CDR3 plus reference TRBV9 and TRBJ2-3, the full variable domain is DSGVTQTPKHLITATGQRVTLRCSPRSGDLSVYWYQQSLDQGLQFLIQYYNGEERAKGNILERFSAQQFPDLHSELNLSSLELGDSALYFCASSVAPQRGSGGTDTQYFGPGTRLTVL.

This chain connects TRBV11-2 to TRBJ1-2; unclear D gene. Germline V CDR1 and CDR2: SGHAT, FQNNGV. The V and J ends lost 0 bases and 3 bases respectively, with 2 bases between them. This CDR3 is built from 12 residues. CDR3 DNA sequence: TGTGCCAGCAGCTTAGACCACTATGGCTACACCTTC. As protein: CASSLDHYGYTF. The variable domain in full, with the rest retrieved from reference TRBV11-2 and TRBJ1-2, is EAGVAQSPRYKIIEKRQSVAFWCNPISGHATLYWYQQILGQGPKLLIQFQNNGVVDDSQLPKDRFSAERLKGVDSTLKIQPAKLEDSAVYLCASSLDHYGYTFGSGTRLTVV.

The chain carries TRBV18 and TRBJ2-7; D may match TRBD1 or TRBD2 (5 bases each). The CDR3 runs 15 residues. V gave up 3 bases and J gave up 5 bases, with 17 bases separating them. Looked up from germline, CDR1 is KGHSH and CDR2 is LQKENI. In nucleotides, the CDR3 is TGTGCCAGCTCACCGCTTCCGGGACGAGTGGACGAGCAGTACTTC. The encoded protein is CASSPLPGRVDEQYF.

This clone came up a few times. V and J are TRBV5-1 and TRBJ2-3, with 7 bases that match TRBD1. This CDR3 contains 15 residues. CDR1 and CDR2 from the germline V gene are SGHRS and YFSETQ. V lost 5 bases to trimming and J lost 0 bases; unmatched junction nucleotides: 6. CDR3 in amino acids: CASSSGGPSTDTQYF. The CDR3 nucleotides read TGCGCCAGCAGTTCAGGGGGACCTAGCACAGATACGCAGTATTTT.

This chain links TRBV28 with TRBJ2-2; the D is unclear. Per germline, CDR1 MDHEN and CDR2 SYDVKM. Trimming removed 3 bases at V and 3 bases at J, with 2 bases between. The CDR3 is made up of 12 amino acids. CDR3 sequence: CASSFHTGELFF. CDR3 sequence (DNA): TGTGCCAGCAGTTTTCACACCGGGGAGCTGTTTTTT.

The rearrangement joins TRBV10-2 to TRBJ1-1; no clear D. V dropped 3 bases and J dropped 8 bases, with 7 bases sitting between them. The germline V gene has CDR1 WSHSY and CDR2 SAAADI. This CDR3 is built from 11 residues. CDR3 in amino acids: CASSDAKEAFF. The CDR3, as DNA: TGCGCCAGCAGTGACGCCAAGGAAGCTTTCTTT.

The rearrangement joins TRBV27 to TRBJ2-7; TRBD2 might be the D (5 bases). Trimming removed 1 base from V and 6 bases from J, with 13 bases in between. The germline V gene encodes CDR1 MNHEY and CDR2 SMNVEV (reference sequence). The CDR3 extends over 14 amino acids. The CDR3 DNA sequence: TGTGCCAGCAGTTTATTGGCGGGTGCCAGCGAGCAGTACTTC. Its protein product is CASSLLAGASEQYF.

This chain connects TRBV6-5 to TRBJ2-1; 7 bases are shared with TRBD2. The CDR3 runs to 15 residues. The germline gives CDR1 MNHEY, CDR2 SVGAGI. V lost 6 bases to trimming and J lost 5 bases; unmatched junction nucleotides: 10. The CDR3 DNA reads as TGTGCCAGCAGGCTGTCTAGCGGATTTAACAATGAGCAGTTCTTC. Its translation: CASRLSSGFNNEQFF.

The CDR3 sequence is CASSLSSVNYEQYF. CDR3 bases: TGCGCCAGCAGCTTGAGCAGCGTGAACTACGAGCAGTACTTC. The rearrangement links TRBV5-1 to TRBJ2-7; D not certain. The CDR3 loop spans 14 amino acids. Germline-derived CDR1 and CDR2 are SGHRS and YFSETQ. Trimming removed 1 base from V and 3 bases from J, with 11 bases in between. Full variable domain (remainder filled in from reference TRBV5-1 and TRBJ2-7): KAGVTQTPRYLIKTRGQQVTLSCSPISGHRSVSWYQQTPGQGLQFLFEYFSETQRNKGNFPGRFSGRQFSNSRSEMNVSTLELGDSALYLCASSLSSVNYEQYFGPGTRLTVT.

This clone was counted between two and nine times. The gene calls are TRBV7-2 and TRBJ1-2, with D possibly being TRBD1 (6 bases). Germline V gene data show CDR1 as SGHTA and CDR2 as FQGNSA. The CDR3 loop spans 17 amino acids. Trimming removed 2 bases at V and 7 bases at J, with 23 bases between. The CDR3 sequence is CASSLQGRGTRAAGYTF. In DNA, the CDR3 is TGTGCCAGCAGCTTACAGGGGCGTGGGACCCGGGCTGCTGGCTACACCTTC.

The chain is built from TRBV29-1 and TRBJ2-3, with a tentative D call TRBD2 (6 bases). Germline values: CDR1 SQVTM, CDR2 ANQGSEA. This CDR3 spans 14 amino acids. V lost 7 bases and J lost 1, with 15 bases in between. The CDR3 nucleotides are TGCAGCGGACATAGCGGCGCCGGCACAGATACGCAGTATTTT. Protein: CSGHSGAGTDTQYF.

This clone showed up just once. The J gene is TRBJ1-1, the V gene TRBV18; 9 bases agree with TRBD1. Per the germline V gene, CDR1 is KGHSH and CDR2 is LQKENI. The CDR3 is 17 residues long. V was clipped by 2 bases and J by 3 bases; unmatched bases: 10. The CDR3 sequence is CASSPGITGGRDTEAFF. CDR3 nucleotide sequence: TGTGCCAGCTCACCAGGGATAACAGGGGGCAGGGACACTGAAGCTTTCTTT.